This is a list of T cell receptor beta chains from one sample in a study of blood T cells in healthy people across ages. TCRdb itself ran the 5' RACE reads through MiXCR, one entry per CDR3 protein. The table shows roughly 500,000 distinct CDR3 sequences, with less than 25% occurring only once. This sample also belongs to another study, concerning T cells of mothers and their children.

Sample: blood. Source of these receptors: a boy younger than 18 in good health. CDR3s leave out the opening cysteine and the closing phenylalanine or tryptophan. Fields, in order: V gene, clone size, CDR3 protein. The size entry is marked missing in some rows and otherwise reads once, few, many or a size class.

TRBV7-9,NA,ASSFASAAEAF
TRBV29-1,NA,SVDSRGTDYGYT
TRBV6-5,NA,ASSYSNGTRGVNEQF
TRBV5-1,NA,ASSLSIANYGYT
TRBV29-1,NA,SVDWASLTNYGYT
TRBV7-2,NA,ASSLVHGWISGNTIY
TRBV6-6,NA,ASSYSGTGTEETQY
TRBV7-2,many,ASSLQPEETQY
TRBV27,NA,ASSFEQGADNEQF
TRBV18,few,ASSRGTGNWNEQF
TRBV29-1,NA,SVDPGQVYGYT
TRBV2,NA,ASSRDRGWEQY
TRBV5-6,NA,ASSWQTSGMTHTQY
TRBV12-3/TRBV12-4,NA,ASSEPGQADNEQF
TRBV5-1,NA,ASRERADNEQF
TRBV9,few,ASSVDISGGNEQF
TRBV20-1,few,SARDDSTATTGQY
TRBV7-9,many,ASSPEAASYEQY
TRBV4-3,few,ASSQAQGARTDTQY
TRBV12-5,NA,ASGLGQGAYNQPQH
TRBV28,NA,ASSSAVNSYEQY
TRBV11-3,NA,ASSLDKSSSEKLF
TRBV12-3/TRBV12-4,many,ASSWGQNYGYT
TRBV7-2,NA,ASSLGAAVNTEAF
TRBV5-1,few,ASSLVGQAYEQY
TRBV11-2,few,ASNLWSGNTGELF
TRBV20-1,few,SVGAGYNEQF
TRBV7-2,NA,ASRPPGLAGGVSYEQY
TRBV27,NA,ASTSREETQY
TRBV5-1,once,ASSSGTGEADTQY
TRBV2,NA,ASSERLSSGANVLT
TRBV27,NA,ASSLSRDRGLFAGYT
TRBV6-5,NA,ASAGQGAWEQY
TRBV27,NA,ASSINRGHSPLH
TRBV6-2/TRBV6-3,few,ASISGLVNEQF
TRBV4-2,few,ASSQEFAGATSYEQY
TRBV19,few,ASSIVGTGGNEQF
TRBV18,NA,ASSPPVAPDTQY
TRBV28,few,ASSTYDRGPNQPQH
TRBV7-9,few,ASSAGTGGSNEKLF
TRBV7-9,few,ASSYRGQDDPYGYT
TRBV3-1,NA,ASSQDRGQGYDEQY
TRBV4-1,NA,ASSLTLSSANYNEQF
TRBV28,NA,ACSRSSGANVLT
TRBV28,NA,ASQIRAGGVNEQF
TRBV6-4,few,ASSDSTGSNEQF
TRBV20-1,few,SAEGLAGTGELF
TRBV20-1,few,SARGLGTSGSPDTQY
TRBV11-2,NA,ASTDGTVENEQF
TRBV6-5,once,ASSYGTHVEMNTEAF
TRBV5-1,NA,ASSLEGARYGHT
TRBV9,few,ASSEGTSQETQY
TRBV9,NA,ASSVEGPIGGELF
TRBV18,few,ASSPGLMTTSQETQY
TRBV20-1,few,SARDIAYEQY
TRBV7-2,few,ASSLALGFGGEAF
TRBV9,NA,ASSLRYSTGNNEQF
TRBV24-1,few,ATGPNAGTGEQF
TRBV7-2,few,ASSLTPPGQGKLYGYT
TRBV2,few,ASRLAPSYEQY